This record concerns one T cell receptor beta chain sequence. Its specificity is not known. Per germline, CDR1 SNHLY and CDR2 FYNNEI. Trimming took 4 bases from V and 7 from J, leaving 13 bases between them. The CDR3 length is 14 residues. This sample is drawn from a study of cytomegalovirus exposure and HLA in healthy donors. PCR amplification relied on 60 Vbeta primers (plus 13 Jbeta primers). TCRdb keeps only in-frame clones here, not all; method: immunoSEQ multiplex PCR. The profile covers around 62,000 clones, with over 75% appearing a single time and about 5% taken by the ten largest. Study-level points and caveats: TCR beta V- and J-gene trimming was later associated with a missense DCLRE1C variant.

This chain uses TRBV2 with TRBJ1-4; D is possibly TRBD1 (5 bases). Sample: PBMCs. The sequence was obtained from a male donor in good health and CMV-seropositive. The CDR3 loop is CASSAEGLAEKLFF. As DNA, the CDR3 is TGTGCCAGCAGTGCGGAGGGGTTGGCTGAAAAACTGTTTTTT.